Below, 8 T cell receptor beta chains from the same sample are listed, as sequenced in a study of blood T cell repertoires in COVID-19. TCRdb keeps only in-frame clones here, not all; method: immunoSEQ multiplex PCR. The sample has some 38,000 clones, 90% seen once. The sample taken for sequencing was peripheral blood. The receptors stem from a man aged 55 to 70 with active or convalescent COVID-19.

The sample holds one count of this clone. V is TRBV7-2 and J is TRBJ2-3; 8 positions match TRBD2. Germline assignment: CDR1 SGHTA and CDR2 FQGNSA. The CDR3 runs 16 residues. Losses at the gene ends were 1 base for V and 6 bases for J; bases not matched to a gene: 9. CDR3 bases: TGTGCCAGCAGCTTAGTCTTCGGGAGGGCCGTTGATACGCAGTATTTT. As protein: CASSLVFGRAVDTQYF.

J is TRBJ2-7 and V is TRBV10-3, with a weak D call TRBD1 (6 bases). V shed 2 bases and J shed 0 bases, with 14 bases lying between them. From germline, CDR1 is ENHRY and CDR2 SYGVKD. The CDR3 extends over 16 amino acids. The CDR3 DNA follows: TGTGCCATCAGTGAGGCAGGACAGAAAAGCTCCTACGAGCAGTACTTC. It translates to CAISEAGQKSSYEQYF.

The V and J genes are TRBV5-4 and TRBJ2-3, with 12 nucleotides matching TRBD2. Germline CDR1 and CDR2: SGHNT and YYREEE (reference sequence). This CDR3 has 15 residues. After removal of 4 bases from V and 4 bases from J, the junction contained 4 bases not matched to a gene. For the CDR3, the DNA is TGTGCCAGCAGCCCTAGCGGGAGGGCCGCAGATACGCAGTATTTT. Translated, it gives CASSPSGRAADTQYF.

The V and J genes are TRBV30 and TRBJ2-2; 10 nucleotides line up with TRBD2. V shed 4 bases and J 6 bases; nucleotides not matched to a gene: 8. There are 15 residues in the CDR3. Germline V gives CDR1 GTSNPN, CDR2 SVGIG (reference sequence). CDR3 sequence: CAWNELAGRAGELFF. In nucleotides, the CDR3 is TGTGCCTGGAACGAACTAGCGGGAAGGGCCGGGGAGCTGTTTTTT. Drawing the rest from reference TRBV30 and TRBJ2-2, the complete variable domain is SQTIHQWPATLVQPVGSPLSLECTVEGTSNPNLYWYRQAAGRGLQLLFYSVGIGQISSEVPQNLSASRPQDRQFILSSKKLLLSDSGFYLCAWNELAGRAGELFFGEGSRLTVL.

CDR3 protein: CASSLDGSAGETQYF. CDR3 bases: TGTGCCAGCAGCTTAGACGGGAGTGCAGGGGAGACCCAGTACTTC. V gene TRBV11-3 combines with J gene TRBJ2-5; possible D gene TRBD2, 6 bases. This CDR3 region has 15 residues. The germline V gene has CDR1 SGHNT and CDR2 YENEEA. The V end was cut by 0 bases, the J end by 5 bases, with 13 bases between. The full variable domain, rest sourced from reference TRBV11-3 and TRBJ2-5, is EAGVVQSPRYKIIEKKQPVAFWCNPISGHNTLYWYLQNLGQGPELLIRYENEEAVDDSQLPKDRFSAERLKGVDSTLKIQPAELGDSAVYLCASSLDGSAGETQYFGPGTRLLVL.

The chain has TRBV2 and TRBJ1-5, with D possibly matching TRBD1 (6 bases). This CDR3 spans 16 amino acids. Germline V gene data show CDR1 as SNHLY and CDR2 as FYNNEI. Trimming cost V 5 bases and J 6 bases, with 20 bases left between them. CDR3 sequence (DNA): TGTGCCAGCAGTTTACAGGGAGCGTTTAGTTCTCAGCCCCAGCATTTT. Translation gives CASSLQGAFSSQPQHF.

This clone was found once. V is TRBV6-6 and J is TRBJ2-5; 8 nucleotides align to TRBD1. The length of the CDR3 is 13 residues. Germline V CDR1 and CDR2: MNHNY, SVGAGI (reference sequence). V trimming: 6 bases; J trimming: 5 bases; junction bases outside the gene matches: 5. CDR3 coding DNA: TGTGCCAGCAGACCGACAGGGGTTGAGACCCAGTACTTC. Translated: CASRPTGVETQYF.

The V gene is TRBV5-4, the J gene TRBJ2-2, with TRBD2 matching 7 bases. Germline V gene data show CDR1 as SGHNT and CDR2 as YYREEE (reference sequence). Trimming at V came to 4 bases and at J to 3 bases, leaving 6 bases not matched to a gene. The CDR3 has 15 residues. The CDR3 loop reads CASSTGLADTGELFF. The CDR3 bases are TGTGCCAGCAGCACCGGTCTAGCGGACACCGGGGAGCTGTTTTTT.